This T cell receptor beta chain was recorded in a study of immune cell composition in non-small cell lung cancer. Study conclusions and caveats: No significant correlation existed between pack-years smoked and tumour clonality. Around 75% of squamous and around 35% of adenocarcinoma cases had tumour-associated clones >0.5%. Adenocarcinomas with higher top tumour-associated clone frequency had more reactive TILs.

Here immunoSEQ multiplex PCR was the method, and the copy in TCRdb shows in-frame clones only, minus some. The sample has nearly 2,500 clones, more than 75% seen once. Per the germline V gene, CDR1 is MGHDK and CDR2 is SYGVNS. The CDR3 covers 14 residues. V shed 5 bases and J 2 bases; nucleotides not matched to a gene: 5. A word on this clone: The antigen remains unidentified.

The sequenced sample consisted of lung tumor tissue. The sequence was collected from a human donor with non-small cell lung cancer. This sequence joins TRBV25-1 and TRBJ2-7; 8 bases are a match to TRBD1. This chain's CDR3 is CASSIGTGTYEQYF. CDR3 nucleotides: TGTGCCAGCAGTATAGGGACAGGAACCTACGAGCAGTACTTC.